This T cell receptor beta chain originates from a study of T cells in Graves' hyperthyroidism and ophthalmopathy. Using RNA transcripts as the source, TCR beta CDR3 regions were amplified. The HTBI primer set served for first-round RT-PCR of the TCR CDR3. TCRdb analysed the multiplex PCR reads with MiXCR anew, one entry per CDR3 protein. The sample lists 550,000 to 700,000 distinct CDR3 sequences; roughly 14% were seen once. Many counts were recorded for this clonotype. Its matching antigen is unknown. Germline V lookup: CDR1 SGHTA, CDR2 FQGTGA. This CDR3 region has 13 residues. Trimming at V came to 5 bases and at J to 3 bases, leaving 2 bases not matched to a gene. Study-level points and caveats: Ophthalmopathy, which appeared later, was predicted by the model a median about 6 months before onset. From stable hyperthyroidism, ophthalmopathy was separated by a 13 V-J model.

Sequencing used blood. The chain is built from TRBV7-3 and TRBJ1-2; TRBD1 matches at 8 bases. This receptor was taken from a woman between 40 and 55 years old with Graves' ophthalmopathy. Here the CDR3 DNA reads TGTGCCAGCAGCCAGGGGGCGGACTATGGCTACACCTTC. Translated: CASSQGADYGYTF.